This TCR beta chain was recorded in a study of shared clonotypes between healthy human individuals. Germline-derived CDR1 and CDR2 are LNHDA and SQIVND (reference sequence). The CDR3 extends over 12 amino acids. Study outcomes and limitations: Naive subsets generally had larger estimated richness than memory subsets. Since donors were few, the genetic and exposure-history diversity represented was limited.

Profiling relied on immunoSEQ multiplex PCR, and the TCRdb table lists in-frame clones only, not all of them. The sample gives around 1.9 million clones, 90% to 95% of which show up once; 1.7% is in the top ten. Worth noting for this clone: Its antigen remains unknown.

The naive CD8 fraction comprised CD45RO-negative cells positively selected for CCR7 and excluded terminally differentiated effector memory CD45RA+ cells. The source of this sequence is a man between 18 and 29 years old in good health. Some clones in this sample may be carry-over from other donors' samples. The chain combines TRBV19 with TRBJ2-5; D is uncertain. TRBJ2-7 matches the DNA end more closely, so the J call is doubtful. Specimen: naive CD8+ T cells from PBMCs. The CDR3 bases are TGTGCCAGTAGTATATATGGAAACGAGCAGTACTTC. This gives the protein CASSIYGNEQYF.